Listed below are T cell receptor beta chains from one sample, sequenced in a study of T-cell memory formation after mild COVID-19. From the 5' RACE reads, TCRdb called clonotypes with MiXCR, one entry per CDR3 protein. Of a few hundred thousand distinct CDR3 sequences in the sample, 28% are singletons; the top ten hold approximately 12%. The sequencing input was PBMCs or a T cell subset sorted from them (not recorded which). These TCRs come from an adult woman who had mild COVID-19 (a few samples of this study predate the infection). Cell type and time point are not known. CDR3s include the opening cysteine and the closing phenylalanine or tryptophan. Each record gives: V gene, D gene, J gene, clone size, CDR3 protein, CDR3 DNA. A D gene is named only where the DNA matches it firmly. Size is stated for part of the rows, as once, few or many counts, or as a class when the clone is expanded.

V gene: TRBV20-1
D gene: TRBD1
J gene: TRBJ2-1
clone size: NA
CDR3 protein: CSARQGATYNEQFF
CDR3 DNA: TGCAGTGCTAGACAGGGGGCTACCTACAATGAGCAGTTCTTC

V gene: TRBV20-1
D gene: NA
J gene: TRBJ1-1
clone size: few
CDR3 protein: CSADGLDTEAFF
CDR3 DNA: TGCAGTGCTGACGGACTGGACACTGAAGCTTTCTTT

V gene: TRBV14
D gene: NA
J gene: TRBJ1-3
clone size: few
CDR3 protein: CASSQDPHGGVGSRNTIYF
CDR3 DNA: TGTGCCAGCAGCCAAGATCCCCACGGAGGGGTGGGCTCCCGAAACACCATATATTTT

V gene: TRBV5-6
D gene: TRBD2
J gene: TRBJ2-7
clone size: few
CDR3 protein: CASSLGGGTRIGSEQYF
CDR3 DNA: TGTGCCAGCAGCTTGGGCGGGGGGACCCGAATTGGAAGCGAGCAGTACTTC

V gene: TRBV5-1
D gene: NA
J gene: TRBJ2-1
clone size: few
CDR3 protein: CASSPFSGSSYNEQFF
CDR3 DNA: TGCGCCAGCAGCCCCTTTAGCGGCAGCTCCTACAATGAGCAGTTCTTC

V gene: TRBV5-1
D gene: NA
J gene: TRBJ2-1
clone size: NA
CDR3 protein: CASSRGRNENEQFF
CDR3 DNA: TGCGCCAGCAGCCGAGGACGGAATGAGAATGAGCAGTTCTTC

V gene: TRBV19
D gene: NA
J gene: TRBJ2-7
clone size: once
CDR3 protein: CASSIGGSPYEQYF
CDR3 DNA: TGTGCCAGTAGTATCGGGGGTTCCCCCTACGAGCAGTACTTC

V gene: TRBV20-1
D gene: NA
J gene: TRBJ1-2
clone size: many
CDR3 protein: CSARDGPGSGYTF
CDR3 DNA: TGCAGTGCTAGAGATGGTCCCGGATCTGGCTACACCTTC

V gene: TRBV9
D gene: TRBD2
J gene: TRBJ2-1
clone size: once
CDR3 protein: CASSVDLAGTREQFF
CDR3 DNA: TGTGCCAGCAGCGTAGATCTAGCGGGTACTAGGGAGCAGTTCTTC

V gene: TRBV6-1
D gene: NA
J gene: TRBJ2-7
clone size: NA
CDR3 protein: CASSESPGYEQYF
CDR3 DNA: TGTGCCAGCAGTGAATCGCCAGGCTACGAGCAGTACTTC

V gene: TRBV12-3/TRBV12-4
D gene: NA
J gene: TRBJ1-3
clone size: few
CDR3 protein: CASSPWSSGNTIYF
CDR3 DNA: TGTGCCAGCAGTCCGTGGAGCTCTGGAAACACCATATATTTT

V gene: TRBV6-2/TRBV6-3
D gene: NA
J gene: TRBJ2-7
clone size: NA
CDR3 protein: CASSYPLSGVSHEQYF
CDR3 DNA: TGTGCCAGCAGTTACCCCCTGTCGGGAGTGTCGCACGAGCAGTACTTC

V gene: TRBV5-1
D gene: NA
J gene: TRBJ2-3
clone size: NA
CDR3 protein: CASSRDEVSDTQYF
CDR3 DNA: TGCGCCAGCAGCCGGGACGAAGTGTCAGATACGCAGTATTTT

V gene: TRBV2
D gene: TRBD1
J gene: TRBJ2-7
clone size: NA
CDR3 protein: CASRVGQGSYEQYF
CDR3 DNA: TGTGCCAGCAGGGTGGGACAGGGCTCCTACGAGCAGTACTTC

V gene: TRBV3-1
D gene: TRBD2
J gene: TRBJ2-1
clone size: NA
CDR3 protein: CASSQGGGLVISEFF
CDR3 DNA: TGTGCCAGCAGCCAAGGAGGGGGACTAGTAATTAGCGAGTTCTTC

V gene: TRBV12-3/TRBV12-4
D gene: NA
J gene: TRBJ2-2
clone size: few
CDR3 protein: CASRALWNTGELFF
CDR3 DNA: TGTGCCAGCAGGGCCCTCTGGAACACCGGGGAGCTGTTTTTT

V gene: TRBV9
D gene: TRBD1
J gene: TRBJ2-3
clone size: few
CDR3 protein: CASSVEGGETDTQYF
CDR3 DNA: TGTGCCAGCAGCGTTGAAGGGGGCGAGACAGATACGCAGTATTTT

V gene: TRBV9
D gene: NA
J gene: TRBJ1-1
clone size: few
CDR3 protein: CASSAVKGGGNTEAFF
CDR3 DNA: TGTGCCAGCAGCGCAGTTAAGGGAGGCGGGAACACTGAAGCTTTCTTT

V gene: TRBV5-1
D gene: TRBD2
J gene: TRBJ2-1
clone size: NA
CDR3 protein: CASSKTSGSYNEQFF
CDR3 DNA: TGCGCCAGCAGCAAGACTAGCGGGAGTTACAATGAGCAGTTCTTC

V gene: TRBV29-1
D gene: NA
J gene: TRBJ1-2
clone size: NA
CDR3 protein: CSVQYLPKNYGYTF
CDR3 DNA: TGCAGCGTTCAGTACCTGCCCAAAAACTATGGCTACACCTTC

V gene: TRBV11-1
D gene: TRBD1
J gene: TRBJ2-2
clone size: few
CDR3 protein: CASSPQGAAAGELFF
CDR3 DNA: TGTGCCAGCAGCCCACAGGGGGCGGCGGCCGGGGAGCTGTTTTTT

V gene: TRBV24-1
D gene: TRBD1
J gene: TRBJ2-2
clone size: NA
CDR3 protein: CATSDRQGAKPGELFF
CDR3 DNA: TGTGCCACCAGTGATCGCCAGGGGGCAAAACCCGGGGAGCTGTTTTTT

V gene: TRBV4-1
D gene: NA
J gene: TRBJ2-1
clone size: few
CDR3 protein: CASSQMGVGDNEQFF
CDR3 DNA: TGCGCCAGCAGTCAGATGGGAGTTGGGGACAATGAGCAGTTCTTC

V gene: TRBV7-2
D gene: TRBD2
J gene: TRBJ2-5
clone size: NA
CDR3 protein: CASSPAGGQETQYF
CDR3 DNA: TGTGCCAGCAGCCCAGCGGGGGGGCAAGAGACCCAGTACTTC

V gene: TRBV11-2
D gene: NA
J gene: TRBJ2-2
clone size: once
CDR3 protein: CASSFTVEGTGELFF
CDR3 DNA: TGTGCCAGCAGCTTTACGGTAGAAGGGACCGGGGAGCTGTTTTTT

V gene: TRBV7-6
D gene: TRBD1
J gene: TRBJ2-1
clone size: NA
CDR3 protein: CASSLAPEGQGGLFF
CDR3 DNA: TGTGCCAGCAGCTTAGCTCCTGAGGGACAGGGAGGGTTGTTCTTC

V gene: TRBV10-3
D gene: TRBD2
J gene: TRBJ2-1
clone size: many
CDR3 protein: CAISSGGTYNEQFF
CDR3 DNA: TGTGCCATATCTAGCGGGGGCACCTACAATGAGCAGTTCTTC

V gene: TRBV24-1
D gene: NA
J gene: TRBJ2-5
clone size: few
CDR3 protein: CATSDAQIGETQYF
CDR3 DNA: TGTGCCACCAGTGATGCACAGATCGGGGAGACCCAGTACTTC

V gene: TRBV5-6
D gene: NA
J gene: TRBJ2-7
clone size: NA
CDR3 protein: CASSLGQGPDYEQYF
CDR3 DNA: TGTGCCAGCAGCTTGGGGCAGGGGCCAGACTACGAGCAGTACTTC

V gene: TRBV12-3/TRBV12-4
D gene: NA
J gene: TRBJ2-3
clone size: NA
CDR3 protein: CASSPDSFSTDTQYF
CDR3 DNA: TGTGCCAGCAGCCCGGACAGTTTTAGCACAGATACGCAGTATTTT